Shown below are 14 T cell receptor beta chains from a single sample sequenced in a study of OX40 agonist ivuxolimab in advanced cancers. Measured with immunoSEQ multiplex PCR; TCRdb has only the in-frame clones, and not every one. The repertoire has roughly 86,000 clones, 92% of them found once; the top ten carry more than 0.95%. Specimen: CD4+ or CD8+ T cells sorted from blood, collected in a trial of the OX40 agonist ivuxolimab. The receptors stem from an adult with an advanced solid tumor such as melanoma, head and neck, liver or kidney cancer.

The V gene is TRBV10-3, the J gene TRBJ1-1, with D hard to call. CDR1 ENHRY and CDR2 SYGVKD come from the germline V gene. V shed 0 bases and J shed 0 bases, with 5 bases lying between them. The CDR3 sequence is 14 residues long. CDR3 loop: CAISESPMNTEAFF. In DNA, the CDR3 is TGTGCCATCAGTGAGTCCCCAATGAACACTGAAGCTTTCTTT.

The chain carries TRBV29-1 and TRBJ2-1, with TRBD2 matching over 7 bases. The germline V gene encodes CDR1 SQVTM and CDR2 ANQGSEA. This CDR3 contains 12 residues. V trimming: 5 bases; J trimming: 3 bases; junction bases outside the gene matches: 1. Written as DNA, the CDR3 is TGCAGCGTTAGGGACTACTACAATGAGCAGTTCTTC. This gives the protein CSVRDYYNEQFF.

This chain connects TRBV11-2 to TRBJ1-1; maybe TRBD1 (5 bases). V was trimmed by 5 bases and J by 1 base, leaving 14 bases between them. There are 15 residues in the CDR3. From germline, CDR1 is SGHAT and CDR2 FQNNGV. CDR3 bases: TGTGCCAGCAGCCCTTCGGGACGGCGGAACACTGAAGCTTTCTTT. Translating it yields CASSPSGRRNTEAFF.

The rearrangement joins TRBV30 to TRBJ2-2, with D possibly TRBD1 on 6 matching bases. In germline, CDR1 is GTSNPN, CDR2 SVGIG (reference sequence). There are 14 residues in the CDR3. Trimming removed 3 bases at V and 2 bases at J, with 10 bases between. The CDR3 spells CAWRGDINTGELFF. The DNA of the CDR3 is TGTGCCTGGAGGGGGGACATCAACACCGGGGAGCTGTTTTTT.

The CDR3 sequence: CAWSVRGRDRAPDTQYF. CDR3 coding DNA: TGTGCCTGGAGTGTACGTGGTCGGGACAGGGCCCCAGATACGCAGTATTTT. This sequence joins TRBV30 and TRBJ2-3; 9 bases are a match to TRBD1. CDR1 and CDR2 from the germline V gene are GTSNPN and SVGIG (reference sequence). This CDR3 is built from 17 residues. Trimming took 0 bases from V and 4 from J; bases not matched to a gene: 11.

The chain is built from TRBV12-2 and TRBJ2-5; the D call in the table, TRBD2, was not verified against the DNA. TRBV12-2 is a pseudogene. The CDR3 sequence is 14 residues long. DNA of the CDR3: TGTGCAAGTCGCTTATCCCCTAAATCGGGGGAGCAGTACTTC. It encodes CASRLSPKSGEQYF.

V and J are TRBV7-9 and TRBJ2-5; D is uncertain. With 5 bases removed from V and 5 bases from J, the gap between germline ends came to 6 bases. This CDR3 has 11 residues. The V gene's germline CDR1 is SEHNR and CDR2 FQNEAQ (reference sequence). The CDR3 bases are TGTGCCAGCAGCAAAGCGGAGACCCAGTACTTC. This gives the protein CASSKAETQYF.

The chain recombines TRBV19 with TRBJ2-7; D is tentatively TRBD1 or TRBD2 (5 bases each). Per germline, CDR1 LNHDA and CDR2 SQIVND (reference sequence). The CDR3 runs to 13 residues. Trimming removed 8 bases from V and 4 bases from J, with 15 bases in between. CDR3 sequence (DNA): TGTGCCAGTTCCTTCCGGGGCGTTTACGAGCAGTACTTC. Its translation: CASSFRGVYEQYF.

CDR3 sequence: CASTTWVYNEQFF. The CDR3 DNA reads TGTGCCAGCACCACTTGGGTTTACAATGAGCAGTTCTTC. The rearrangement links TRBV21-1 to TRBJ2-1. TRBV21-1 is a pseudogene segment. This CDR3 contains 13 residues.

This chain uses TRBV10-1 with TRBJ1-3; D might be TRBD1 (5 bases). Germline assignment: CDR1 WNHNN and CDR2 SYGVQD (reference sequence). V was shortened by 2 bases and J by 3 bases, with 5 bases between the two germline ends. This CDR3 has 13 residues. The CDR3 reads CASSEGGGNTIYF. The CDR3 coding sequence is TGCGCCAGCAGTGAGGGGGGTGGAAACACCATATATTTT.

The sample holds one count of this clone. This sequence joins TRBV7-2 and TRBJ2-3; 9 bases fit TRBD1. Per the germline V gene, CDR1 is SGHTA and CDR2 is FQGNSA. This CDR3 has 17 residues. The V gene end was trimmed by 5 bases and the J gene end by 1 base; junction bases not matched to a gene: 10. CDR3 amino acids: CASSRDRAGVGTDTQYF. The CDR3, as DNA: TGTGCCAGCAGCCGGGACAGGGCTGGGGTGGGCACAGATACGCAGTATTTT.

The chain has TRBV5-1 and TRBJ2-3, with TRBD1 identical over 7 bases. The germline V gene has CDR1 SGHRS and CDR2 YFSETQ. This CDR3 spans 14 amino acids. J lost 6 bases, V lost 2 bases, and 6 bases had no gene match. DNA for the CDR3: TGCGCCAGCAGCTTCGGACAGGAGACGGATACGCAGTATTTT. Translated: CASSFGQETDTQYF.

The genes are TRBV5-1 and TRBJ2-6, with D tentatively TRBD1 or TRBD2 (5 bases each). Trimming cost V 5 bases and J 2 bases, with 17 bases left between them. There are 17 residues in the CDR3. Germline V CDR1 and CDR2: SGHRS, YFSETQ. In DNA form, the CDR3 reads TGCGCCAGCAGTCGGGTGGGGGAAGTCGCTGGGGCCAACGTCCTGACTTTC. Its translation: CASSRVGEVAGANVLTF.

J is TRBJ2-3 and V is TRBV7-9; D ambiguous. Trimming cost V 1 base and J 7 bases, with 9 bases left between them. The CDR3 is 13 residues long. The V gene's germline CDR1 is SEHNR and CDR2 FQNEAQ (reference sequence). The CDR3 DNA follows: TGTGCCAGCAGCTTAGGGAACGGCTATACGCAGTATTTT. Encoded protein: CASSLGNGYTQYF. The whole variable domain, filled in from reference TRBV7-9 and TRBJ2-3, reads DTGVSQNPRHKITKRGQNVTFRCDPISEHNRLYWYRQTLGQGPEFLTYFQNEAQLEKSRLLSDRFSAERPKGSFSTLEIQRTEQGDSAMYLCASSLGNGYTQYFGPGTRLTVL.